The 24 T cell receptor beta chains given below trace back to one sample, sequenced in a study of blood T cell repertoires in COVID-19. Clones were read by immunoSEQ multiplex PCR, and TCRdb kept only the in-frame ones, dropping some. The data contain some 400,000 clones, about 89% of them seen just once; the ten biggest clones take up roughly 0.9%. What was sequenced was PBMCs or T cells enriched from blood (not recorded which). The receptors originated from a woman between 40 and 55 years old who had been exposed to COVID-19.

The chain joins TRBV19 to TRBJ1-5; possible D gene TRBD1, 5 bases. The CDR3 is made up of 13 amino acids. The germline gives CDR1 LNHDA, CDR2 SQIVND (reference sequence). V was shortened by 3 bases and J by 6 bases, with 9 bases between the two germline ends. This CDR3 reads CASSISGPQPQHF. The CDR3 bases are TGTGCCAGTAGTATCTCAGGGCCTCAGCCCCAGCATTTT.

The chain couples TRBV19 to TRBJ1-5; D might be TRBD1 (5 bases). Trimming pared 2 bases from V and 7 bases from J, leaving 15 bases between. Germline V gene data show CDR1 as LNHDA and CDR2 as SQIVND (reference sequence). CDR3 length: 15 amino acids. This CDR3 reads CASSIRRAGPQPQHF. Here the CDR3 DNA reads TGTGCCAGTAGTATACGGAGGGCAGGGCCCCAGCCCCAGCATTTT. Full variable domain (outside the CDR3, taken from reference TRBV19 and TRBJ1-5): DGGITQSPKYLFRKEGQNVTLSCEQNLNHDAMYWYRQDPGQGLRLIYYSQIVNDFQKGDIAEGYSVSREKKESFPLTVTSAQKNPTAFYLCASSIRRAGPQPQHFGDGTRLSIL.

CDR3: CSAAPGGEQYF. The CDR3 nucleotides read TGCAGTGCTGCCCCCGGAGGCGAGCAGTACTTC. The chain is built from TRBV20-1 and TRBJ2-7; D is perhaps TRBD2 (5 bases). The germline gives CDR1 DFQATT, CDR2 SNEGSKA (reference sequence). The CDR3 has 11 amino acids. Trimming pared 5 bases from V and 6 bases from J, leaving 11 bases between.

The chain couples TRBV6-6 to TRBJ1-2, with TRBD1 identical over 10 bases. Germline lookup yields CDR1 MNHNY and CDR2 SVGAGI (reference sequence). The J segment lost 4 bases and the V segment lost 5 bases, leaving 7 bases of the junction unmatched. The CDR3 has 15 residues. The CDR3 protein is CASSDRGRVGYGYTF. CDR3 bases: TGTGCCAGCAGTGACAGGGGGCGCGTTGGCTATGGCTACACCTTC.

CDR3 sequence (DNA): TGTGCCAGCATGGCGGGACGCGAGCAGTACTTC. Its protein product is CASMAGREQYF. V is TRBV6-5 and J is TRBJ2-7, with D perhaps matching TRBD2 (6 bases). Germline V gene lookup returns CDR1 MNHEY and CDR2 SVGAGI. There are 11 residues in the CDR3. V dropped 7 bases and J dropped 6 bases, with 10 bases sitting between them.

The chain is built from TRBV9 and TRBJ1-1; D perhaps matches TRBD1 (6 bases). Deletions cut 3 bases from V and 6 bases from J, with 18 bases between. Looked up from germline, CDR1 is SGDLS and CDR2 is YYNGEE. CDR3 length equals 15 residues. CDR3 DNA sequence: TGTGCCAGCAGCGGCCGGGACACACGATTTGCTGAAGCTTTCTTT. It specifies CASSGRDTRFAEAFF. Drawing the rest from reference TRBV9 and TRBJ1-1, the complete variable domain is DSGVTQTPKHLITATGQRVTLRCSPRSGDLSVYWYQQSLDQGLQFLIQYYNGEERAKGNILERFSAQQFPDLHSELNLSSLELGDSALYFCASSGRDTRFAEAFFGQGTRLTVV.

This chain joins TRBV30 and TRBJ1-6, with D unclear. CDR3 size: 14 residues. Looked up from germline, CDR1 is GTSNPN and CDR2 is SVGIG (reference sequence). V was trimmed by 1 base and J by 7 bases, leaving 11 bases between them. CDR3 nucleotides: TGTGCCTGGAGTGACTTTGCGGGGAATTCACCCCTCCACTTT. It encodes CAWSDFAGNSPLHF.

CDR3 residues: CASRLYGTQNTGELFF. The CDR3 bases are TGTGCCAGCAGGTTATACGGGACACAGAACACCGGGGAGCTGTTTTTT. This rearrangement joins TRBV11-2 to TRBJ2-2, with a possible D match to TRBD1 (6 bases). The CDR3 has 16 residues. The germline V and J ends were trimmed by 6 bases and 1 base, with 15 bases remaining between them. Germline CDR1 reads SGHAT; CDR2 reads FQNNGV.

The CDR3 here is CASSPGQGPKANYGYTF. CDR3 nucleotides: TGCGCCAGCAGCCCCGGACAGGGCCCCAAAGCTAACTATGGCTACACCTTC. The gene calls are TRBV4-1 and TRBJ1-2; 8 bases agree with TRBD1. Germline loops: CDR1 MGHRA, CDR2 YSYEKL. V was clipped by 4 bases and J by 0 bases; unmatched bases: 10. This CDR3 spans 17 amino acids.

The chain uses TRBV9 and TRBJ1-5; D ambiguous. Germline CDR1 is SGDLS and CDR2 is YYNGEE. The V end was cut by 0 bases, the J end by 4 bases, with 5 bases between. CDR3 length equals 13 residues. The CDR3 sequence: CASSVGPNQPQHF. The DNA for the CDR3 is TGTGCCAGCAGCGTAGGGCCAAATCAGCCCCAGCATTTT.

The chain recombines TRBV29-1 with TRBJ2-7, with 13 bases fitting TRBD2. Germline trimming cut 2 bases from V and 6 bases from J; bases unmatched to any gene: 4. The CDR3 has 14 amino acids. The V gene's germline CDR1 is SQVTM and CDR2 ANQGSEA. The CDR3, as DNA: TGCAGCGTTGAACTTACTAGCGGGAGGGGCGAGCAGTACTTC. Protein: CSVELTSGRGEQYF.

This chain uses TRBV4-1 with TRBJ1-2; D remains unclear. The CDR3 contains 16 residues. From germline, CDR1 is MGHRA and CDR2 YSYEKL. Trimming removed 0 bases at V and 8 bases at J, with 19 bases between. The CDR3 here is CASSQDQPRLTGGYTF. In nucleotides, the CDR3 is TGCGCCAGCAGCCAAGATCAACCGAGGCTTACGGGGGGCTACACCTTC.

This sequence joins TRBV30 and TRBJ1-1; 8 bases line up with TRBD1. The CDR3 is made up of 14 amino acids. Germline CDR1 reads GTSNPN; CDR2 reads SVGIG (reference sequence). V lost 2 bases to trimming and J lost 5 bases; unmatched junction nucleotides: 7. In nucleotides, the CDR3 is TGTGCCTGGAGTATTCAGGGGGCGGGGACTGAAGCTTTCTTT. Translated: CAWSIQGAGTEAFF.

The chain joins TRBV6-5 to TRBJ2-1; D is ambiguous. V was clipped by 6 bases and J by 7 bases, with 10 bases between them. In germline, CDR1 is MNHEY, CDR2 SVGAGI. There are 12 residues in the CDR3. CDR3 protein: CASSLIENEQFF. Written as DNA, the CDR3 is TGTGCCAGCAGCCTGATCGAGAATGAGCAGTTCTTC.

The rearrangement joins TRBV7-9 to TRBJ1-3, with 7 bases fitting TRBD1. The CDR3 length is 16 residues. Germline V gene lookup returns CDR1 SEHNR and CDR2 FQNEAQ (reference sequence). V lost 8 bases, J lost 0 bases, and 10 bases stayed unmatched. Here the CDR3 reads CASGDSRDSSGNTIYF. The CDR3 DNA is TGTGCCAGCGGCGATTCGCGGGACAGCTCTGGAAACACCATATATTTT.

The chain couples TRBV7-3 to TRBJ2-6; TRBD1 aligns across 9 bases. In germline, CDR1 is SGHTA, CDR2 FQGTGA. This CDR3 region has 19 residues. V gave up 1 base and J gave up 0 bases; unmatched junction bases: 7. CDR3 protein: CASSLKSGQGHSGANVLTF. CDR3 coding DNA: TGTGCCAGCAGCTTAAAATCGGGACAGGGACACTCTGGGGCCAACGTCCTGACTTTC.

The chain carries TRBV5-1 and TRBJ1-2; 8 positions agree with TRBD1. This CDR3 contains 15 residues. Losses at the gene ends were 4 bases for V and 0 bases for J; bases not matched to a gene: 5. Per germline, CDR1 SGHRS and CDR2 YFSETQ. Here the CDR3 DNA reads TGCGCCAGCAGCCCAGGGACAGGTTCTAACTATGGCTACACCTTC. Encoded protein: CASSPGTGSNYGYTF.

The CDR3 spells CASSDQALYNEKLFF. CDR3 DNA: TGTGCCAGCAGTGACCAAGCGTTATATAATGAAAAACTGTTTTTT. The chain combines TRBV6-1 with TRBJ1-4, with D unresolved. V was shortened by 3 bases and J by 4 bases, with 12 bases between the two germline ends. From germline, CDR1 is MNHNS and CDR2 SASEGT. The CDR3 is made up of 15 amino acids.

CDR3 DNA sequence: TGCGCCAGCAGCCAAGATGCTGGCGGCTATAATGAGCAGTTCTTC. Translated, it gives CASSQDAGGYNEQFF. The chain has TRBV4-3 and TRBJ2-1, with D hard to call. V lost 0 bases to trimming and J lost 7 bases, with 13 bases between them. Germline V gene lookup returns CDR1 LGHNA and CDR2 YSLEER. This CDR3 comprises 15 residues.

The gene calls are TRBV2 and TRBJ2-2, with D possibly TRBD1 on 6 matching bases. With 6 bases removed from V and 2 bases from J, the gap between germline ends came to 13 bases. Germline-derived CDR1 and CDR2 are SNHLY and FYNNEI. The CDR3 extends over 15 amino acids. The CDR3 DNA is TGTGCCAGCAGGTACAGGGCACTAAACACCGGGGAGCTGTTTTTT. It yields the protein CASRYRALNTGELFF.

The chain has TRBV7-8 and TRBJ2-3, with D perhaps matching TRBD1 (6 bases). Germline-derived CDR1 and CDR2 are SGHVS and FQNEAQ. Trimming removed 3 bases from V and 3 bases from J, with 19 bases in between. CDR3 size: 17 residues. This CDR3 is CASSLSGVGRGTDTQYF. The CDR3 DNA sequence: TGTGCCAGCAGCTTGAGTGGTGTGGGCAGGGGTACAGATACGCAGTATTTT.

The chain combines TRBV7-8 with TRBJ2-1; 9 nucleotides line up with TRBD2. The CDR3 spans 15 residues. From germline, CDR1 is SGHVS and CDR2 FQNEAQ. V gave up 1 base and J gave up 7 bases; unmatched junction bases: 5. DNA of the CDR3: TGTGCCAGCAGCTTAGTGCTAGCGGGGCGTAATGAGCAGTTCTTC. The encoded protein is CASSLVLAGRNEQFF.

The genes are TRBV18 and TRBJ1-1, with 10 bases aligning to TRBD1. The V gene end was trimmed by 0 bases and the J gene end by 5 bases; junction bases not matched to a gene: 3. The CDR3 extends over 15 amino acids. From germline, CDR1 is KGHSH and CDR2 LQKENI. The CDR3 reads CASSPPDRGDTEAFF. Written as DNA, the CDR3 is TGTGCCAGCTCACCACCGGACAGGGGGGATACTGAAGCTTTCTTT.

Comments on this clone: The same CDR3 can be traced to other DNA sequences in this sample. CDR3 coding DNA: TGTGCCAGTAGCATGCCGGGGGATCAGCCCCAGCATTTT. This encodes CASSMPGDQPQHF. The chain carries TRBV19 and TRBJ1-5, with D tentatively TRBD1 (5 bases). V was shortened by 6 bases and J by 5 bases, with 11 bases between the two germline ends. There are 13 residues in the CDR3. Germline CDR1 LNHDA, CDR2 SQIVND (reference sequence).